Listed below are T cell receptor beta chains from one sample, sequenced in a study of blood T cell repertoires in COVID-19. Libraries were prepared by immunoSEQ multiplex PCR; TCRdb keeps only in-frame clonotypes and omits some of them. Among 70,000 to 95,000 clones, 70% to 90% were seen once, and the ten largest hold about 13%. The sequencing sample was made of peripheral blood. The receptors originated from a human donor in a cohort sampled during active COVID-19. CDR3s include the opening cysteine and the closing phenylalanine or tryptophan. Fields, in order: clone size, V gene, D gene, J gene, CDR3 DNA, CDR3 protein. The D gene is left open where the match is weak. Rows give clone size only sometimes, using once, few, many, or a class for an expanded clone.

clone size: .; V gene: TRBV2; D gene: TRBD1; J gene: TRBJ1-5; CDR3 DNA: TGTGCCAGCACCGAGGCAGGGGGCGGCAATCAGCCCCAGCATTTT; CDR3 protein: CASTEAGGGNQPQHF
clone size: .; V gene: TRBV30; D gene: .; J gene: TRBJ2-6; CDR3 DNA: TGTGCCTGGAGTGTACGGGGCTCTGGGGCCAACGTCCTGACTTTC; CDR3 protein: CAWSVRGSGANVLTF
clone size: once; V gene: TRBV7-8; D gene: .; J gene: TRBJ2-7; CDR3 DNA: TGTGCCAGCAGCCCTGCCAGGGAAGAGCAGTACTTC; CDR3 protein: CASSPAREEQYF
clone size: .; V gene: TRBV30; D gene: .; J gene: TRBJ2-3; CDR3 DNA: TGTGCCTGGACAGGGTACACAGATACGCAGTATTTT; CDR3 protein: CAWTGYTDTQYF
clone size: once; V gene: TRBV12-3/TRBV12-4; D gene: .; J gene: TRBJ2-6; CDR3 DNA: TGTGCCAGCATGAACTGGGCCAACGTCCTGACTTTC; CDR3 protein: CASMNWANVLTF
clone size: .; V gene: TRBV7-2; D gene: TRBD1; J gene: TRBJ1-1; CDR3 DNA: TGTGCCAGCAGCTTAGGCCCAGGGGGGAACACTGAAGCTTTCTTT; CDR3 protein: CASSLGPGGNTEAFF
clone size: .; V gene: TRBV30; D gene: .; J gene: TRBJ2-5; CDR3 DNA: TGTGCCTTTGGTCAGGAACAAGAGACCCAGTACTTC; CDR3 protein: CAFGQEQETQYF
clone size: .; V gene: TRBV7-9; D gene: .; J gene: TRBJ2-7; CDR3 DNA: TGTGCCAGCAGCTTTACAGCCTCCTACGAGCAGTACTTC; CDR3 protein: CASSFTASYEQYF
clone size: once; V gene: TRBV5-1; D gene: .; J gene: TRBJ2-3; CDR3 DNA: TGCGCCAGCAGCGAGCCCGGTGATACGCAGTATTTT; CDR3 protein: CASSEPGDTQYF
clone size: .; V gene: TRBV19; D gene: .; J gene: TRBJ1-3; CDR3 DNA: TGTGCCAGTAAGAACCTACAGGGCAGTGTCTCTGGAAACACCATATATTTT; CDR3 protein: CASKNLQGSVSGNTIYF
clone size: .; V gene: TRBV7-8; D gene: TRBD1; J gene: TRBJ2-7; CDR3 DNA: TGTGCCAGCAGCCGAGACAGGGGATCTTACGAGCAGTACTTC; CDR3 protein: CASSRDRGSYEQYF
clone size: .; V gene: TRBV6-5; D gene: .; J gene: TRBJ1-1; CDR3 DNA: TGTGCCAGTAGTTGGGGGGATTCCACTGAAGCTTTCTTT; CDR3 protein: CASSWGDSTEAFF
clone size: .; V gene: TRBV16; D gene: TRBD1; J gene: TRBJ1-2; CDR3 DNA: TGTGCCAGCAGCCAATTGAGGACAGGGTCGTATGGCTACACCTTC; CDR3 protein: CASSQLRTGSYGYTF